These 10 T cell receptor beta chains share one sample of origin, sequenced in a study of shared clonotypes between healthy human individuals. Assay: immunoSEQ multiplex PCR; the TCRdb copy retains only in-frame clones and omits some. The data show over a million clones, roughly 97% seen once. The sequenced material came from naive CD4+ T cells sorted from blood. Specified subset: CD45RA+ positively selected. The receptors were gathered from a young man in good health.

The chain links TRBV6-5 to TRBJ2-2, with TRBD1 as a possible D gene (6 bases). CDR1 is MNHEY, CDR2 SVGAGI, per germline. V was clipped by 5 bases and J by 5 bases, with 12 bases between them. CDR3 length: 14 amino acids. The CDR3 sequence: CASSLQGRTGELFF. CDR3 DNA sequence: TGTGCCAGCAGTCTGCAGGGGCGTACCGGGGAGCTGTTTTTT.

The CDR3, as DNA: TGCGCCAGCAGCTTGGTTTCGACAGCCACAGATACGCAGTATTTT. Translation: CASSLVSTATDTQYF. V usage is TRBV5-1 and J usage is TRBJ2-3, with D possibly matching TRBD1 (5 bases). The CDR3 runs to 15 residues. The germline V and J ends were trimmed by 0 bases and 2 bases, with 10 bases remaining between them. Germline V gene lookup returns CDR1 SGHRS and CDR2 YFSETQ.

V usage is TRBV5-1 and J usage is TRBJ2-5; either TRBD1 or TRBD2 may fit D (6 bases each). The germline CDR1 and CDR2 sequences are SGHRS and YFSETQ. Trimming cost V 0 bases and J 0 bases, with 12 bases left between them. CDR3 length equals 16 residues. CDR3: CASSLVWGANQETQYF. CDR3 nucleotides: TGCGCCAGCAGCTTGGTCTGGGGGGCCAACCAAGAGACCCAGTACTTC.

The chain couples TRBV15 to TRBJ2-5; D gene uncertain. The V and J ends lost 6 bases and 4 bases respectively, with 24 bases between them. CDR1 is LNHNV and CDR2 is YYDKDF in the germline V gene (reference sequence). The CDR3 length is 17 residues. DNA of the CDR3: TGTGCCACCAGGGCCACAAGGTCTAGGCTGGTATTAGAGACCCAGTACTTC. This encodes CATRATRSRLVLETQYF. The complete variable domain, with remaining parts taken from reference TRBV15 and TRBJ2-5, reads DAMVIQNPRYQVTQFGKPVTLSCSQTLNHNVMYWYQQKSSQAPKLLFHYYDKDFNNEADTPDNFQSRRPNTSFCFLDIRSPGLGDTAMYLCATRATRSRLVLETQYFGPGTRLLVL.

The chain is built from TRBV19 and TRBJ2-5; 7 positions match TRBD1. Trimming took 1 base from V and 2 from J; bases not matched to a gene: 7. The CDR3 is 16 residues long. Looked up from germline, CDR1 is LNHDA and CDR2 is SQIVND (reference sequence). In DNA form, the CDR3 reads TGTGCCAGTAGTATAGGCGGACAGGTTGCTCAAGAGACCCAGTACTTC. It codes for CASSIGGQVAQETQYF.

This clone has just a few counts. This chain uses TRBV4-1 with TRBJ2-5; D ambiguous. V was trimmed by 1 base and J by 5 bases, leaving 8 bases between them. Germline CDR1 and CDR2: MGHRA and YSYEKL. CDR3 length: 13 residues. CDR3 loop: CASSQVRTETQYF. The DNA of the CDR3 is TGCGCCAGCAGCCAAGTCAGGACGGAGACCCAGTACTTC.

This clone appeared a single time. The genes are TRBV19 and TRBJ2-1; D possibly matches TRBD1 or TRBD2 (5 bases each). This CDR3 is 18 amino acids long. V dropped 6 bases and J dropped 1 base, with 22 bases sitting between them. Looked up from germline, CDR1 is LNHDA and CDR2 is SQIVND (reference sequence). The CDR3 DNA is TGTGCCAGTAGAGGACAAGACCTGAGGGGTGGTTCCTACAATGAGCAGTTCTTC. Translating it yields CASRGQDLRGGSYNEQFF.

V is TRBV7-2 and J is TRBJ2-4, with TRBD1 identical over 7 bases. The V and J ends lost 4 bases and 4 bases, in that order; junction bases with no gene match: 7. CDR1 and CDR2 (germline): SGHTA, FQGNSA. The CDR3 sequence is 15 residues long. The CDR3 region has the DNA TGTGCCAGCAGCTCGCTTGGGGGACAGAAAAACATTCAGTACTTC. It translates to CASSSLGGQKNIQYF.

This rearrangement joins TRBV19 to TRBJ2-7; D not certain. Germline values: CDR1 LNHDA, CDR2 SQIVND (reference sequence). V was cut by 6 bases and J by 5 bases, with 14 bases left in between. CDR3 size: 13 residues. The CDR3 sequence is CASSRTSVNEQYF. The DNA for the CDR3 is TGTGCCAGTAGCCGGACGAGCGTCAACGAGCAGTACTTC.

The J gene is TRBJ2-7, the V gene TRBV29-1, with D perhaps TRBD1 or TRBD2 (6 bases each). There are 15 residues in the CDR3. Trimming pared 4 bases from V and 1 base from J, leaving 17 bases between. Germline V gene data show CDR1 as SQVTM and CDR2 as ANQGSEA. CDR3 nucleotides: TGCAGCGTTGTCGGCGGAGGAGGGGGTTCCTACGAGCAGTACTTC. Translated, it gives CSVVGGGGGSYEQYF.